This is a list of T cell receptor beta chains from one sample in a study of human T cells and chemical hapten exposure. Each CDR3 protein gets one entry after TCRdb re-called the RACE reads with MiXCR. This sample has 120,000 or so distinct CDR3 sequences, with roughly 12% found just once. This specimen was whole blood, taken in connection with sensitization to the hapten diphenylcyclopropenone (DPC). All receptors derive from a woman aged 45-60 years with alopecia areata. Some clones in this sample may be carry-over from other donors' samples. CDR3s include the opening cysteine and the closing phenylalanine or tryptophan. The D gene is left open where the match is weak. Size is omitted from some rows. Given values are once, few, many or a class for expanded clones.

TRBV6-2/TRBV6-3	.	TRBJ2-1	.	CASSEHMIGDNEQFF	TGTGCCAGCAGCGAGCACATGATCGGGGACAATGAGCAGTTCTTC
TRBV19	many	TRBJ1-5	.	CASSIYGQYSNQPQHF	TGTGCCAGTAGTATCTACGGACAGTATAGCAATCAGCCCCAGCATTTT
TRBV29-1	.	TRBJ1-1	.	CSVGARRDTEAFF	TGCAGCGTTGGAGCCCGGCGGGACACTGAAGCTTTCTTT
TRBV6-5	few	TRBJ2-3	.	CASSPGVADTQYF	TGTGCCAGCAGCCCAGGGGTGGCAGATACGCAGTATTTT
TRBV2	few	TRBJ2-1	.	CASSKTTSSYNEQFF	TGTGCCAGCAGTAAGACGACTAGCTCCTACAATGAGCAGTTCTTC
TRBV7-7	few	TRBJ2-1	.	CASSPGYGEQFF	TGTGCCAGCAGCCCTGGGTACGGGGAGCAGTTCTTC
TRBV11-2	once	TRBJ1-4	.	CASSLGVLNEKLFF	TGTGCCAGCAGCTTGGGGGTACTTAATGAAAAACTGTTTTTT
TRBV7-8	.	TRBJ2-1	TRBD2	CASSLILAGGDEQFF	TGTGCCAGCAGCTTAATACTAGCGGGGGGGGATGAGCAGTTCTTC
TRBV24-1	.	TRBJ1-3	.	CATSDASKCSGNTIYF	TGTGCCACCAGTGACGCATCAAAATGCTCTGGAAACACCATATATTTT
TRBV5-6	many	TRBJ2-4	TRBD1	CASSWGGTGGRNIQYF	TGTGCCAGCAGCTGGGGGGGGACAGGGGGCAGGAACATTCAGTACTTC
TRBV29-1	many	TRBJ2-3	.	CSVGQRADTQYF	TGCAGCGTAGGACAGCGGGCAGATACGCAGTATTTT
TRBV27	few	TRBJ1-4	.	CASSLDTANEKLFF	TGTGCCAGCAGTCTCGACACGGCTAACGAAAAACTGTTTTTT
TRBV11-2	.	TRBJ2-3	.	CASSFPGGSIGDTQYF	TGTGCCAGCAGCTTCCCTGGAGGGAGCATAGGAGATACGCAGTATTTT
TRBV14	.	TRBJ2-3	.	CASSHTADTQYF	TGTGCCAGCAGCCACACCGCAGATACGCAGTATTTT
TRBV20-1	few	TRBJ2-3	.	CSASGSKETKYF	TGCAGTGCTAGCGGGAGTAAGGAGACGAAGTATTTT
TRBV20-1	many	TRBJ2-4	TRBD2	CSAPPSGSVKNIQYF	TGCAGTGCCCCCCCTAGCGGGAGCGTCAAAAACATTCAGTACTTC
TRBV18	.	TRBJ2-1	.	CASSNYNEQFF	TGTGCCAGCTCAAACTACAATGAGCAGTTCTTC
TRBV12-3/TRBV12-4	many	TRBJ1-2	TRBD1	CASRLGQGSHGYTF	TGTGCCAGCAGACTGGGACAGGGAAGTCATGGCTACACCTTC
TRBV27	.	TRBJ1-1	TRBD1	CASSFLPGTGRTEAFF	TGTGCCAGCAGTTTCCTTCCCGGGACAGGGCGTACTGAAGCTTTCTTT
TRBV7-3	many	TRBJ2-3	.	CASSFLGTDTQYF	TGTGCCAGCAGCTTCCTAGGCACAGATACGCAGTATTTT
TRBV27	.	TRBJ1-4	TRBD1	CASSFGQDGEKLFF	TGTGCCAGCAGTTTTGGACAGGATGGAGAAAAACTGTTTTTT
TRBV12-3/TRBV12-4	few	TRBJ1-2	.	CASSAGHGSGYTF	TGTGCCAGCAGTGCGGGACACGGGAGTGGCTACACCTTC
TRBV12-3/TRBV12-4	many	TRBJ2-7	.	CASSFGAGTYF	.
TRBV20-1	few	TRBJ2-1	TRBD2	CSARELAGFYNEQFF	TGCAGTGCTAGAGAACTAGCGGGATTCTACAATGAGCAGTTCTTC
TRBV27	many	TRBJ2-2	.	CASSSNTGELFF	TGTGCCAGCAGTTCGAACACCGGGGAGCTGTTTTTT
TRBV12-3/TRBV12-4	few	TRBJ2-1	.	CASSFGLAHEQFF	TGTGCCAGCAGTTTCGGGCTAGCCCATGAGCAGTTCTTC
TRBV20-1	.	TRBJ1-2	TRBD1	CSARDRDRIAGYTF	TGCAGTGCTAGAGACCGGGACAGGATCGCTGGCTACACCTTC
TRBV6-1	.	TRBJ2-1	.	CASGYGPVDNEQFF	TGTGCCAGCGGATATGGGCCGGTTGACAATGAGCAGTTCTTC
TRBV7-9	few	TRBJ1-1	TRBD1	CASTRDRVVTEAFF	TGTGCCAGCACTAGGGACAGGGTCGTCACTGAAGCTTTCTTT
TRBV29-1	few	TRBJ2-1	.	CSVATEDPTTYNEQFF	TGCAGCGTTGCCACGGAAGACCCTACCACGTACAATGAGCAGTTCTTC
TRBV6-2/TRBV6-3	.	TRBJ2-2	TRBD1	CASRGTADTGELFF	TGTGCCAGCAGAGGGACAGCCGACACCGGGGAGCTGTTTTTT
TRBV11-2	many	TRBJ2-5	TRBD2	CASSSGERGQETQYF	TGTGCCAGCAGCTCTGGCGAGCGGGGGCAAGAGACCCAGTACTTC
TRBV6-5	.	TRBJ2-5	.	CASRETGSETQYF	TGTGCCAGCAGGGAAACAGGGAGCGAGACCCAGTACTTC
TRBV6-5	many	TRBJ2-1	TRBD1	CASTATGTGYNEQFF	TGTGCCAGCACCGCCACCGGGACAGGTTACAATGAGCAGTTCTTC
TRBV10-3	many	TRBJ2-7	TRBD2	CAISDTSGGYLSYEQYF	TGTGCCATCAGTGACACTAGCGGGGGCTACCTCTCCTACGAGCAGTACTTC